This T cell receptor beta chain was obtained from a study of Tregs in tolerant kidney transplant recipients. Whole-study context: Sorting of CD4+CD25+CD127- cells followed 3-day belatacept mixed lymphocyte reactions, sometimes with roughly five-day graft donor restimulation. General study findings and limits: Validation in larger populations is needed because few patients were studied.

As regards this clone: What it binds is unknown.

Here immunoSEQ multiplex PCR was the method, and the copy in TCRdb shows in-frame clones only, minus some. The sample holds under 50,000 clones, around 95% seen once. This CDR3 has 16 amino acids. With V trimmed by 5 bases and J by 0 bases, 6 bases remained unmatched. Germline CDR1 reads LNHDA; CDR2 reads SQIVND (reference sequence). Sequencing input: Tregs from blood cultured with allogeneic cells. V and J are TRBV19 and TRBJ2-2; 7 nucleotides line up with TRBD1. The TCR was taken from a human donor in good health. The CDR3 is CASSLTGTANTGELFF. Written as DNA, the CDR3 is TGTGCCAGTAGTTTGACAGGGACAGCGAACACCGGGGAGCTGTTTTTT.